The clone carrying this T cell receptor (beta chain) was seen just once. CDR3 length equals 17 residues. Trimming took 4 bases from V and 1 from J, leaving 19 bases between them. Germline values: CDR1 SGHTA, CDR2 FQGTGA. This sample was included in a study of sequential checkpoint blockade in melanoma. Across the whole study: First-line arms were nivolumab then ipilimumab, or the reverse, randomized 1:1. Maintenance nivolumab came after either treatment sequence.

The protocol was immunoSEQ multiplex PCR, while the TCRdb copy is restricted to in-frame clones and leaves out a portion. Of about 27,000 clones listed, approximately 77% are singletons. Described treatment: randomized to nivolumab then ipilimumab (arm A) or the reverse (arm B). None of the patients previously received DNA-damaging chemotherapy. From thawed PBMCs, live CD3+CD8+ cells negative for CD19 and CD56 were sorted. This rearrangement joins TRBV7-3 to TRBJ1-1, with a possible D match to TRBD1 (5 bases). This sequence was found in a human donor with melanoma. Sequenced material: CD8+ T cells sorted from blood (inferred from file names), taken from a patient given nivolumab and ipilimumab in sequence. CDR3 sequence reads: CASSSRPGRGGNTEAFF. The CDR3 coding sequence is TGTGCCAGCAGCTCCCGCCCAGGGCGGGGAGGGAACACTGAAGCTTTCTTT.